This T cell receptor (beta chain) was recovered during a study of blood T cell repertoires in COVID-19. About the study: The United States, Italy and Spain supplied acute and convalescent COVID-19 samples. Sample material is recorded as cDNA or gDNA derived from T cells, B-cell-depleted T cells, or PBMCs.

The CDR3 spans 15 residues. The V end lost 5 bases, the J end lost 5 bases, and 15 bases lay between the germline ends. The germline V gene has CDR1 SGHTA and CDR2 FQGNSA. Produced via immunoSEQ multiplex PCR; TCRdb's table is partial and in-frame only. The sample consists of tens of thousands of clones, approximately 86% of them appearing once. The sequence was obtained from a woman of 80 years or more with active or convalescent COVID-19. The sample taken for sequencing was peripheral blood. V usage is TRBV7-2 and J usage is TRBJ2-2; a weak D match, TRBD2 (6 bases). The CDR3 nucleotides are TGTGCCAGCAGCCAAATGTGGGGGGTAACCGGGGAGCTGTTTTTT. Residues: CASSQMWGVTGELFF.